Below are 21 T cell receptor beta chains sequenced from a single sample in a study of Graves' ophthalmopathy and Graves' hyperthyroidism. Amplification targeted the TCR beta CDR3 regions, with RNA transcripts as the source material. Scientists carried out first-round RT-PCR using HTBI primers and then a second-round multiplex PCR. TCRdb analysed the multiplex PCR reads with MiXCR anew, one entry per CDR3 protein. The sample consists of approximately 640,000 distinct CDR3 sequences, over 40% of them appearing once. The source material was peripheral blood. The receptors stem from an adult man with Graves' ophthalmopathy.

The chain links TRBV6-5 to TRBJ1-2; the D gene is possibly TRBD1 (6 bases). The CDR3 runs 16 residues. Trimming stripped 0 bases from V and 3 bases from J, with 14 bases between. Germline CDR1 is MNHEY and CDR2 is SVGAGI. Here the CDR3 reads CASSYSLAGDHYGYTF. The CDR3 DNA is TGTGCCAGCAGTTACTCGTTGGCAGGGGACCACTATGGCTACACCTTC.

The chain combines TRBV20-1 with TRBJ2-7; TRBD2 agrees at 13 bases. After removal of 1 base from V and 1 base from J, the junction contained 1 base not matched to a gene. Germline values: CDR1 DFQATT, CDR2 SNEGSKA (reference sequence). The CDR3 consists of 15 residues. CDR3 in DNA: TGCAGTGCTAGAGGACTAGCGGGAGGATCCTACGAGCAGTACTTC. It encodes CSARGLAGGSYEQYF.

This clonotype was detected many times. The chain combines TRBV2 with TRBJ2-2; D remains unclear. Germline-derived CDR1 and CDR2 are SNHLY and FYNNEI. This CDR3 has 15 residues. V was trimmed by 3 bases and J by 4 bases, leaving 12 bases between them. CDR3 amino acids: CASSDLPRGTGELFF. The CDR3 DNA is TGTGCCAGCAGTGATTTGCCTCGTGGCACCGGGGAGCTGTTTTTT.

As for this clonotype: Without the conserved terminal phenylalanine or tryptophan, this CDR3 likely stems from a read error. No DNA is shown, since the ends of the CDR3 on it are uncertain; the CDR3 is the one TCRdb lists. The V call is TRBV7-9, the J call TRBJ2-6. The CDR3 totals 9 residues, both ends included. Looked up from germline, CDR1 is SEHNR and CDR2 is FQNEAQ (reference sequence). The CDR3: CASSLVLNT.

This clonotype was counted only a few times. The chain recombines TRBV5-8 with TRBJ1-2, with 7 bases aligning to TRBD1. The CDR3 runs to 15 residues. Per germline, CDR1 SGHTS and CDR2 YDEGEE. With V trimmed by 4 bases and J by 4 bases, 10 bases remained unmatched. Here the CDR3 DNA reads TGTGCCAGCAGCGACCGCGGGACAGACCCCTATGGCTACACCTTC. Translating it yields CASSDRGTDPYGYTF.

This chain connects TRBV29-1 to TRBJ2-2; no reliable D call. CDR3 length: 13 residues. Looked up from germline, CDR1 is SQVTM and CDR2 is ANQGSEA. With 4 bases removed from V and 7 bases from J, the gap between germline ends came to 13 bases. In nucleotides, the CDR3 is TGCAGCGTTGCTCTGGGCGAAGGCGGGGAGCTGTTTTTT. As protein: CSVALGEGGELFF.

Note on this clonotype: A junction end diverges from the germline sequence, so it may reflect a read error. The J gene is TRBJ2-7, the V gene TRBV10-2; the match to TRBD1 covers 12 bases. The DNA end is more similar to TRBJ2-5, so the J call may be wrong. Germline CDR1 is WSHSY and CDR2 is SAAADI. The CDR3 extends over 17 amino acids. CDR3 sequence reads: CASSMYQGTGGMETQYF. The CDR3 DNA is TGTGCCAGCAGTATGTATCAGGGGACAGGGGGCATGGAGACCCAGTACTTC.

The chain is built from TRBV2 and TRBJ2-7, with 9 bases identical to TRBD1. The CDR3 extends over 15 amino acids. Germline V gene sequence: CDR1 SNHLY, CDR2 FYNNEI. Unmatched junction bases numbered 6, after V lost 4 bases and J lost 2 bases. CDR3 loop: CASSGTGTGTYEQYF. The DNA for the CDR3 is TGTGCCAGCAGTGGAACCGGGACAGGGACCTACGAGCAGTACTTC.

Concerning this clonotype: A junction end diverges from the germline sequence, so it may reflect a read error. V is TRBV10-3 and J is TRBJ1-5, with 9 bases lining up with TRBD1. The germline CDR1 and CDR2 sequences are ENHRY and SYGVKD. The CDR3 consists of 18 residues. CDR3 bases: TGTGCCAGCAGTACGATTAGCGGGACAGGGAAGTCAAATCAGCCCCAGCATTTT. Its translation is CASSTISGTGKSNQPQHF.

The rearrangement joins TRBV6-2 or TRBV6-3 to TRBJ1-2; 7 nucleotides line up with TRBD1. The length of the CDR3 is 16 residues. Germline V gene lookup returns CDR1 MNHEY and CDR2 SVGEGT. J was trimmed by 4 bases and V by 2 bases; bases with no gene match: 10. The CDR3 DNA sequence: TGTGCCAGCAGTTACGGGGGACAGCCGAGCGTCTATGGCTACACCTTC. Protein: CASSYGGQPSVYGYTF.

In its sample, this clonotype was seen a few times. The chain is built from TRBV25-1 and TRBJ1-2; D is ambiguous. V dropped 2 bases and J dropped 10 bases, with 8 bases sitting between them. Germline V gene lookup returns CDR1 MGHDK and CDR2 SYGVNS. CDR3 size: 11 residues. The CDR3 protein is CASSEPLIYTF. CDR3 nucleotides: TGTGCCAGCAGTGAACCCCTGATCTACACCTTC.

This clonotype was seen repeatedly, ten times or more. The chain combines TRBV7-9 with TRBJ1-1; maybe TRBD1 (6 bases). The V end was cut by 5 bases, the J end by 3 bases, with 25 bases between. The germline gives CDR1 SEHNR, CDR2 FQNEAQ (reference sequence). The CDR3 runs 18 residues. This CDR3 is CASSRRYQGRGVDTEAFF. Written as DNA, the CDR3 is TGTGCCAGCAGCCGCAGGTATCAGGGGAGAGGTGTGGACACTGAAGCTTTCTTT.

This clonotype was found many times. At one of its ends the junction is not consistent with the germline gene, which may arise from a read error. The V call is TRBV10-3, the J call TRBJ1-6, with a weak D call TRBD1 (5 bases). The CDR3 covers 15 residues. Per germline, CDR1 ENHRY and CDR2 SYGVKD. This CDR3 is CASSEAGIRNSPLHF. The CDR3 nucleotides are TGTGCCAGCAGTGAAGCAGGGATCAGGAATTCACCCCTCCACTTT.

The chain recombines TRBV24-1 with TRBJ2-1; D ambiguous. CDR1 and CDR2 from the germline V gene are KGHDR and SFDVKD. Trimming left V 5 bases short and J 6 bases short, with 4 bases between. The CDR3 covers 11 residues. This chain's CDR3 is CATSGVNEQFF. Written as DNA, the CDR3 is TGTGCCACCAGTGGCGTCAATGAGCAGTTCTTC.

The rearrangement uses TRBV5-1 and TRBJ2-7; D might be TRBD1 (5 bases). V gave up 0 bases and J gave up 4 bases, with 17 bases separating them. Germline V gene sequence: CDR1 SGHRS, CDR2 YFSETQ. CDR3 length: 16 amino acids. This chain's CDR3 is CASSLVWGVSYYEQYF. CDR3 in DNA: TGCGCCAGCAGCTTGGTCTGGGGCGTTAGTTATTACGAGCAGTACTTC.

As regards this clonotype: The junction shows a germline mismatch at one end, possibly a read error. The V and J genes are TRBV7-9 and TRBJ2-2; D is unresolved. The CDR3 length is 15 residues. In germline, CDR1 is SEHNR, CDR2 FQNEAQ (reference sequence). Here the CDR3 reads CASSQDTKFTGELFF. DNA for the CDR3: TGCGCCAGCAGCCAAGATACCAAGTTCACCGGGGAGCTGTTTTTT.

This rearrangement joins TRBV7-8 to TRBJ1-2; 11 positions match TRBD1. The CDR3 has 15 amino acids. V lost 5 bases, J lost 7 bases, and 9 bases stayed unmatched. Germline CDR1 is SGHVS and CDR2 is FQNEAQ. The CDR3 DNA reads TGTGCCAGCAGCCTCAGATATGGACAGGGGGCTGGCTACACCTTC. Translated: CASSLRYGQGAGYTF. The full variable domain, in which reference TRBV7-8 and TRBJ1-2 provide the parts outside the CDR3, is GAGVSQSPRYKVAKRGQDVALRCDPISGHVSLFWYQQALGQGPEFLTYFQNEAQLDKSGLPSDRFFAERPEGSVSTLKIQRTQQEDSAVYLCASSLRYGQGAGYTFGSGTRLTVV.

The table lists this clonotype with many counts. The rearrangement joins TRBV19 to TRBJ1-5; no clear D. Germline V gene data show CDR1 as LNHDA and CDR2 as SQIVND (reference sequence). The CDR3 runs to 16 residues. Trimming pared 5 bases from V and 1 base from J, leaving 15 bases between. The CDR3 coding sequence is TGTGCCAGTAGTCGATCGCCGGCACAGAGCAATCAGCCCCAGCATTTT. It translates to CASSRSPAQSNQPQHF.

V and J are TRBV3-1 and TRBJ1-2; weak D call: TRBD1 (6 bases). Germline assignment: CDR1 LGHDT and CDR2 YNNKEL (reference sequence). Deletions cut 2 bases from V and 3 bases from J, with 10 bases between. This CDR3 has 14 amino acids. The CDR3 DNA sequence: TGTGCCAGCAGCCAAAGGGGGATGGACTATGGCTACACCTTC. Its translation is CASSQRGMDYGYTF.

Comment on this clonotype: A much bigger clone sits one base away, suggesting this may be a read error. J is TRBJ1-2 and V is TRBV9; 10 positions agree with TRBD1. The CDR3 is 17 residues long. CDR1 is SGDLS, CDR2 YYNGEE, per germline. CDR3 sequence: CAGSGSRDRGLAYGYTF. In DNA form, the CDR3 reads TGTGCCGGCAGCGGGTCCCGGGACAGGGGATTAGCCTATGGCTACACCTTC.

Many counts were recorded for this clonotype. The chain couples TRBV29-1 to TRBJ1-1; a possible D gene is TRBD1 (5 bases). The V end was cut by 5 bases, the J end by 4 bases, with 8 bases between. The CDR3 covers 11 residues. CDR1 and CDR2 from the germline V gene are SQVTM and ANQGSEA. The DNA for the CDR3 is TGCAGCGTTCAGGGTGGCACTGAAGCTTTCTTT. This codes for CSVQGGTEAFF.